This T cell receptor (beta chain) was captured in a study of CD8+ T cells in alopecia areata. Study-wide results and limits: Persistence in scalp and blood during tofacitinib was observed for many expanded lesional clones. Scalp clonality, along with expanded CD8+ clones among the top 100, was significantly decreased by tofacitinib.

Regarding this clone: Its antigen is undetermined.

Sequencing templates came from extracted RNA that was reverse transcribed into cDNA. Assay used: immunoSEQ multiplex PCR; TCRdb lists only in-frame clones, some missing. The repertoire consists of roughly 73,000 clones, with 25% to 35% occurring once and the leading ten covering more than 12%. The treatment denotes: oral pan-JAK inhibitor, 5-10 mg twice daily. Specimens obtained from alopecia areata patients comprised lesional scalp punch biopsies and peripheral blood. V was trimmed by 3 bases and J by 0 bases, leaving 18 bases between them. The CDR3 has 17 amino acids. Germline loops: CDR1 MNHEY, CDR2 SMNVEV (reference sequence).

The input for sequencing was CD8+ T cells sorted from blood, taken at week 4, from a patient treated with tofacitinib. The sequence was obtained from a human donor with alopecia areata. This chain joins TRBV27 and TRBJ2-7, with D unclear. The CDR3 nucleotides read TGTGCCAGCAGTTTTTTGCCCCCGAGGATCGACTCCTACGAGCAGTACTTC. Encoded protein: CASSFLPPRIDSYEQYF.